Included here is one TCR beta chain sequence, with context. As yet, its antigen is unknown. Graves' hyperthyroidism qualified as stable when ophthalmopathy did not progress within 18 months. The CDR3 totals 17 residues. Trimming at V came to 4 bases and at J to 2 bases, leaving 10 bases not matched to a gene. The germline V gene has CDR1 SGHAT and CDR2 FQNNGV. This sample was included in a study of T cells in Graves' hyperthyroidism and ophthalmopathy. General study findings and limits: Among thyroid clonotypes expanded above 0.001, most also appeared in blood. A model built on 13 V-J features separated ophthalmopathy from stable hyperthyroidism. Ophthalmopathy got predicted by the model a median about 6.5 months before its onset.

RNA transcripts gave rise to amplified TCR beta CDR3 regions. TCR CDR3 underwent first-round RT-PCR with the HTBI primer set. TCRdb recomputed calls from the multiplex PCR reads with MiXCR, one row per CDR3 protein. The table has a few hundred thousand distinct CDR3 sequences, more than 15% seen once. The chain couples TRBV11-2 to TRBJ2-3, with 9 positions matching TRBD1. The sequencing input was blood. The TCR sequence derives from a young woman with Graves' hyperthyroidism. The CDR3, as DNA: TGTGCCAGCAGCTCCCTCCGGTGGGACAGGGACACAGATACGCAGTATTTT. It yields the protein CASSSLRWDRDTDTQYF.